This TCR beta chain was profiled in a study of blood T cells in healthy people across ages. Study-wide findings and caveats: Bulk PBMC profiling left naive and antigen-experienced comparisons inconclusive.

The CDR3 length is 16 residues. V dropped 7 bases and J dropped 6; count of bases not matched to a gene: 13. This clonotype showed up just a few times. Its antigen is undetermined. It was with a sample-barcoded 5' primer and a J-beta primer mix that a second PCR of roughly 7 to 12 cycles was run. TCRdb reanalysed the 5' RACE reads using MiXCR and keeps one entry per CDR3 protein. The sample holds 650,000 to 950,000 distinct CDR3 sequences, 44% seen once. Sequenced sample: blood. The rearrangement joins TRBV12-3 or TRBV12-4 to TRBJ2-3, with 10 nucleotides matching TRBD2. The receptor was isolated from a man aged 55 to 69 in good health. CDR3 loop: CASTIRLAGDGDTQYF. CDR3 in DNA: TGTGCCAGCACCATTCGGCTAGCGGGGGACGGTGATACGCAGTATTTT.